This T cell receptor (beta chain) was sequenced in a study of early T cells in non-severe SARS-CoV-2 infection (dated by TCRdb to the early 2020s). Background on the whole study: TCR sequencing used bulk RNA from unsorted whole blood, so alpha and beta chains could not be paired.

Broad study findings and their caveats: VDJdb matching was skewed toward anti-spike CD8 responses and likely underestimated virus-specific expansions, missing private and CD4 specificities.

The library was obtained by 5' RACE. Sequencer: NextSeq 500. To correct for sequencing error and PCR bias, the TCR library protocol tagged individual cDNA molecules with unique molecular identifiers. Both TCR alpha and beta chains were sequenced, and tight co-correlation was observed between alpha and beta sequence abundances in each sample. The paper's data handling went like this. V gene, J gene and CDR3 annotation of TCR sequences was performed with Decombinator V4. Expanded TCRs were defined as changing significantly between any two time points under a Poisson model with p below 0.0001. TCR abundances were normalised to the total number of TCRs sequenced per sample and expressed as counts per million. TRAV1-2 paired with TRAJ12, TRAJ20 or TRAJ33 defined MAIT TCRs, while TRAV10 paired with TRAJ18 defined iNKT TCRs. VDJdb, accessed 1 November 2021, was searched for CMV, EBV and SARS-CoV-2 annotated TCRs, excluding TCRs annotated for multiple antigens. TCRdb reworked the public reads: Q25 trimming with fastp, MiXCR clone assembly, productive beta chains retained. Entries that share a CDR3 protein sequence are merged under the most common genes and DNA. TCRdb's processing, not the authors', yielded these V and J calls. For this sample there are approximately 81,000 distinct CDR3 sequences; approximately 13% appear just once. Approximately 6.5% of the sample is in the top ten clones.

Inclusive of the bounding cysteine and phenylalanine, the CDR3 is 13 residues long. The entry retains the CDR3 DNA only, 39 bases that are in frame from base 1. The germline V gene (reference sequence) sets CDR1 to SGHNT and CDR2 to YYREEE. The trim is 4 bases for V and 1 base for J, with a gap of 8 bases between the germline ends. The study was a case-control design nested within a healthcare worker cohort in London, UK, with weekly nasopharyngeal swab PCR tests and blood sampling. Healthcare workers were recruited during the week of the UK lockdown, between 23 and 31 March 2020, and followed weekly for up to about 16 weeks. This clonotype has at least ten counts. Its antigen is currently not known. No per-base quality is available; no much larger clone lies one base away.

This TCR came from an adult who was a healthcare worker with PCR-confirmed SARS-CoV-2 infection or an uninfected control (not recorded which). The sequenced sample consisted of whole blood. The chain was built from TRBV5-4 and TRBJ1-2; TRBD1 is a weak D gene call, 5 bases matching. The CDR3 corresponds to CASSPDSNYGYTF. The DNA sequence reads TGTGCCAGCAGCCCAGACAGTAACTATGGCTACACCTTC.